Listed below are T cell receptor beta chains from one sample, sequenced in a study of technical replicates of blood from several donors. Measured with immunoSEQ multiplex PCR; TCRdb has only the in-frame clones, and not every one. The sample lists about 88,000 clones, around 92% occurring once. Sequenced material: T cells isolated from PBMCs. The origin of the receptors is a human donor in good health. Both conserved end residues are part of each CDR3. The order of the fields is D gene, J gene, V gene, clone size, CDR3 protein, CDR3 DNA. The D gene is left open where the match is weak. A row's size may be missing; if present it is once, few, many or a size class.

TRBD1 | TRBJ2-7 | TRBV30 | . | CAWIRDRGYEQYF | TGTGCCTGGATCCGGGACAGGGGTTACGAGCAGTACTTC
. | TRBJ1-1 | TRBV2 | . | CASSDYAPEAFF | TGTGCCAGCAGTGACTACGCCCCTGAAGCTTTCTTT
. | TRBJ1-2 | TRBV28 | . | CASSSSAGYYGYTF | TGTGCCAGCAGTTCCTCCGCGGGGTACTATGGCTACACCTTC
TRBD2 | TRBJ2-1 | TRBV27 | . | CASSFPKGEEQREDDEQFF | TGTGCCAGCAGTTTCCCTAAAGGGGAAGAGCAGCGGGAGGACGATGAGCAGTTCTTC
. | TRBJ2-3 | TRBV7-9 | . | CASSPGGDTQYF | TGTGCCAGCAGCCCAGGGGGGGATACGCAGTATTTT
. | TRBJ1-1 | TRBV6-6 | . | CASSSRGNTEAFF | TGTGCCAGCAGCTCAAGGGGGAACACTGAAGCTTTCTTT
. | TRBJ2-3 | TRBV9 | . | CASSVVGRRSTDTQYF | TGTGCCAGCAGCGTAGTCGGAAGGCGGAGCACAGATACGCAGTATTTT
. | TRBJ1-2 | TRBV6-1 | . | CASSEGTTANYGYTF | TGTGCCAGCAGTGAAGGGACAACAGCTAACTATGGCTACACCTTC
. | TRBJ2-1 | TRBV4-1 | . | CASSPVSYNEQFF | TGCGCCAGCAGTCCAGTCTCCTACAATGAGCAGTTCTTC
. | TRBJ2-3 | TRBV30 | . | CAWSVMGARDTQYF | TGTGCCTGGAGTGTGATGGGGGCTAGGGATACGCAGTATTTT
. | TRBJ2-1 | TRBV7-3 | . | CASSLTLASYNEQFF | TGTGCCAGCAGCTTAACTCTAGCTTCCTACAATGAGCAGTTCTTC
. | TRBJ2-7 | TRBV19 | . | CASSGLASSYEQYF | TGTGCCAGTAGTGGACTCGCTAGCTCCTACGAGCAGTACTTC
. | TRBJ1-6 | TRBV6-4 | . | CASSVEQGWSPLHF | TGTGCCAGCAGTGTGGAACAGGGATGGTCACCCCTCCACTTT
. | TRBJ1-5 | TRBV7-8 | . | CASSLAYGGGQPQHF | TGTGCCAGCAGCTTAGCTTATGGCGGGGGTCAGCCCCAGCATTTT
. | TRBJ2-3 | TRBV5-1 | once | CASSFSGIGDTQYF | TGCGCCAGCAGCTTTTCCGGGATCGGAGATACGCAGTATTTT
TRBD2 | TRBJ2-2 | TRBV7-2 | once | CASSLPAGGFTGELFF | TGTGCCAGCAGCTTACCAGCGGGGGGTTTCACCGGGGAGCTGTTTTTT
TRBD2 | TRBJ2-7 | TRBV5-1 | . | CASRWTSGRTYEQYF | TGCGCCAGCAGATGGACTAGCGGGAGAACCTACGAGCAGTACTTC
. | TRBJ2-5 | TRBV7-9 | . | CASSLGGGQVEETQYF | TGTGCCAGCAGCTTAGGTGGTGGGCAGGTTGAAGAGACCCAGTACTTC
TRBD1 | TRBJ2-2 | TRBV10-1 | . | CASTERQGARTGELFF | TGCGCCAGCACCGAAAGACAGGGGGCACGGACCGGGGAGCTGTTTTTT
. | TRBJ2-7 | TRBV20-1 | . | CSARGQNEQYF | TGCAGTGCTAGAGGTCAAAACGAGCAGTACTTC
. | TRBJ1-1 | TRBV6-5 | . | CASSYTGNSNTEAFF | TGTGCCAGCAGTTATACCGGGAATTCTAACACTGAAGCTTTCTTT
. | TRBJ2-5 | TRBV28 | . | CASSLSQNGETQYF | TGTGCCAGCAGTTTAAGCCAAAACGGAGAGACCCAGTACTTC
. | TRBJ1-4 | TRBV28 | . | CASSFTGATNEKLFF | TGTGCCAGCAGTTTTACGGGGGCAACTAATGAAAAACTGTTTTTT
. | TRBJ1-4 | TRBV6-5 | . | CASSYSGPGLFF | TGTGCCAGCAGTTACTCGGGGCCTGGACTGTTTTTT
TRBD2 | TRBJ2-7 | TRBV28 | . | CASSLVAGGRWVF | TGTGCCAGCAGTTTGGTAGCGGGAGGGCGGTGGGTGTTC
. | TRBJ2-7 | TRBV6-5 | . | CASSYSRLAYEQYF | TGTGCCAGCAGTTACTCACGACTAGCCTACGAGCAGTACTTC
. | TRBJ1-1 | TRBV19 | . | CATLSTGEAFF | TGTGCCACCTTATCGACAGGTGAAGCTTTCTTT
TRBD1 | TRBJ2-1 | TRBV19 | . | CASLGGGQDYNEQFF | TGTGCCAGCCTAGGAGGGGGACAGGACTACAATGAGCAGTTCTTC
TRBD2 | TRBJ2-2 | TRBV9 | . | CASSGTSGGLFNTGELFF | TGTGCCAGCAGTGGGACTAGCGGGGGGCTGTTTAACACCGGGGAGCTGTTTTTT
. | TRBJ2-7 | TRBV30 | . | CAWSVGTHEQYF | TGTGCCTGGAGTGTAGGGACACACGAGCAGTACTTC
TRBD2 | TRBJ2-7 | TRBV9 | . | CASSGPGTRSGEQYF | TGTGCCAGCAGCGGTCCCGGGACTAGAAGCGGGGAGCAGTACTTC
TRBD2 | TRBJ2-1 | TRBV11-2 | . | CASSLDLAGVNEQFF | TGTGCCAGCAGCTTAGATCTAGCGGGAGTCAATGAGCAGTTCTTC
. | TRBJ2-1 | TRBV28 | . | CASSHGQLGNEQFF | TGTGCCAGCAGTCACGGACAGCTCGGTAATGAGCAGTTCTTC
. | TRBJ1-4 | TRBV5-6 | . | CASSFLGATNEKLFF | TGTGCCAGCAGCTTTCTCGGGGCAACTAATGAAAAACTGTTTTTT
. | TRBJ2-1 | TRBV4-1 | . | CASSQDQGDPVRNEQFF | TGCGCCAGCAGCCAAGATCAGGGCGACCCGGTGAGGAATGAGCAGTTCTTC
TRBD1 | TRBJ2-7 | TRBV10-3 | . | CAIRQETGDEQYF | TGTGCCATCAGACAGGAAACAGGGGACGAGCAGTACTTC
. | TRBJ1-1 | TRBV28 | . | CASSLSGDEAFF | TGTGCCAGCAGTTTAAGCGGGGATGAAGCTTTCTTT
. | TRBJ2-5 | TRBV29-1 | . | CSVERGAGETQYF | TGCAGCGTTGAACGGGGGGCCGGAGAGACCCAGTACTTC
. | TRBJ2-5 | TRBV7-3 | . | CASSNQGLQETQYF | TGTGCCAGCAGCAATCAGGGGTTACAAGAGACCCAGTACTTC
TRBD1 | TRBJ2-3 | TRBV7-2 | . | CASTNPGGGTDTQYF | TGTGCCAGCACCAACCCAGGGGGCGGCACAGATACGCAGTATTTT
. | TRBJ1-1 | TRBV7-9 | . | CASSLEFQAFF | TGTGCCAGCAGCTTAGAATTCCAGGCTTTCTTT
TRBD1 | TRBJ1-4 | TRBV9 | . | CASSIQGTTNEKLFF | TGTGCCAGCAGCATACAGGGGACAACTAATGAAAAACTGTTTTTT
TRBD1 | TRBJ2-7 | TRBV7-2 | . | CASSLEGVWTGSSYEQYF | TGTGCCAGCAGCTTAGAGGGCGTCTGGACAGGGAGCTCCTACGAGCAGTACTTC
TRBD1 | TRBJ1-5 | TRBV6-4 | . | CASDFRPDRVGDQPQHF | TGTGCCAGCGATTTTCGGCCGGACAGGGTGGGGGATCAGCCCCAGCATTTT
TRBD1 | TRBJ1-1 | TRBV27 | . | CATSQGTGVTEAFF | TGTGCCACCAGTCAGGGGACAGGGGTAACTGAAGCTTTCTTT
TRBD1 | TRBJ1-2 | TRBV5-1 | . | CASSSGQGTGYGYTF | TGCGCCAGCAGCTCGGGACAGGGAACCGGCTATGGCTACACCTTC
. | TRBJ2-2 | TRBV30 | . | CAWSVQGGGELFF | TGTGCCTGGAGTGTACAAGGGGGCGGGGAGCTGTTTTTT
. | TRBJ1-3 | TRBV7-2 | . | CASSGQGSGNTIYF | TGTGCCAGCAGCGGACAAGGTTCCGGAAACACCATATATTTT
TRBD2 | TRBJ2-2 | TRBV2 | . | CASTQEGNLAAGELFF | TGTGCCAGCACCCAAGAAGGGAATCTAGCGGCCGGGGAGCTGTTTTTT
. | TRBJ1-5 | TRBV27 | . | CASSLKPLGFGVGNQPQHF | TGTGCCAGCAGTTTAAAACCTTTGGGGTTCGGGGTGGGGAATCAGCCCCAGCATTTT
TRBD2 | TRBJ2-5 | TRBV5-4 | . | CASSTGGLGGETQYF | TGTGCCAGCAGCACGGGGGGTCTAGGTGGTGAGACCCAGTACTTC
. | TRBJ1-2 | TRBV27 | . | CARPDLGDGYTF | TGTGCCAGACCAGATTTAGGGGATGGCTACACCTTC
TRBD1 | TRBJ1-5 | TRBV5-6 | . | CASSPWDRGRGQPQHF | TGTGCCAGCAGCCCATGGGACAGGGGAAGGGGTCAGCCCCAGCATTTT
TRBD1 | TRBJ2-3 | TRBV7-9 | . | CASRIQGVADTQYF | TGTGCCAGCAGGATCCAGGGGGTGGCAGATACGCAGTATTTT